One sample yielded the 26 T cell receptor beta chains listed below, sequenced in a study of molecular identifiers for immune sequencing clone quantification. MiXCR was run by TCRdb on the PCR reads, yielding one entry per CDR3 protein. The table has fewer than 30,000 distinct CDR3 sequences, about a sixth seen once. Sequences were obtained from naive CD8+ T cells from blood, with Jurkat cell RNA spiked in. The subset is: FACS-sorted CD8+CD4-CCR7+CD45RA+ naive T cells. The receptors were sampled from a human donor in good health. Some libraries in this study had Jurkat cell RNA spiked in.

This clonotype was seen many times. The chain recombines TRBV6-2 or TRBV6-3 with TRBJ2-5; D gene unclear. This CDR3 spans 14 amino acids. Trimming removed 1 base at V and 0 bases at J, with 6 bases between. CDR1 is MNHEY and CDR2 is SVGEGT in the germline V gene. Here the CDR3 reads CASSYLAHQETQYF. As DNA, the CDR3 is TGTGCCAGCAGTTACTTGGCTCACCAAGAGACCCAGTACTTC.

This clonotype was counted many times. The genes are TRBV6-5 and TRBJ2-7; D not certain. Trimming cost V 0 bases and J 3 bases, with 6 bases left between them. Germline V gene data show CDR1 as MNHEY and CDR2 as SVGAGI. This CDR3 region has 13 residues. CDR3 sequence reads: CASSYSDNYEQYF. The CDR3 DNA sequence: TGTGCCAGCAGTTACTCGGATAACTACGAGCAGTACTTC.

On this clonotype itself: Sequence at one end of the junction differs from germline and may be a read error. The chain uses TRBV30 and TRBJ1-2; D uncertain. Germline V gives CDR1 GTSNPN, CDR2 SVGIG (reference sequence). The CDR3 runs to 16 residues. CDR3 nucleotide sequence: TGTGCCTGGAGTTCACCGTACCGGAAGACTAACTATGACTACACCTTC. Its protein is CAWSSPYRKTNYDYTF.

This clonotype was counted at least ten times. The rearrangement links TRBV12-3 or TRBV12-4 to TRBJ2-7; TRBD1 matches 9 bases. V shed 7 bases, J shed 3 bases, and the junction held 7 bases outside the gene matches. The CDR3 is made up of 14 amino acids. The CDR3: CASKFGDRDYEQYF. CDR3 in DNA: TGTGCCAGCAAGTTTGGGGACAGGGACTACGAGCAGTACTTC.

At least ten counts were recorded for this clonotype. The rearrangement joins TRBV20-1 to TRBJ2-3; D not certain. This CDR3 has 14 amino acids. The germline gives CDR1 DFQATT, CDR2 SNEGSKA (reference sequence). Trimming took off 3 bases at V and 0 bases at J, with 10 bases between the two ends. This chain's CDR3 is CSASDRSSTDTQYF. The DNA for the CDR3 is TGCAGTGCTAGTGACCGCTCGAGCACAGATACGCAGTATTTT.

This clonotype occurred many times. The CDR3, as DNA: TGTGCCAGCAGGGACCGATGGGGACAGCGAGAGCTTGGAAACACCATATATTTT. Its protein product is CASRDRWGQRELGNTIYF. The V gene is TRBV7-9, the J gene TRBJ1-3; 7 positions match TRBD1. V shed 6 bases, J shed 3 bases, and the junction held 17 bases outside the gene matches. This CDR3 spans 18 amino acids. CDR1 is SEHNR, CDR2 FQNEAQ, per germline (reference sequence). The full variable domain, rest sourced from reference TRBV7-9 and TRBJ1-3, is DTGVSQNPRHKITKRGQNVTFRCDPISEHNRLYWYRQTLGQGPEFLTYFQNEAQLEKSRLLSDRFSAERPKGSFSTLEIQRTEQGDSAMYLCASRDRWGQRELGNTIYFGEGSWLTVV.

This clonotype was counted at least ten times. The chain combines TRBV6-6 with TRBJ1-1; D is uncertain. V dropped 9 bases and J dropped 1 base, with 6 bases sitting between them. Germline V gives CDR1 MNHNY, CDR2 SVGAGI (reference sequence). The CDR3 runs 11 residues. CDR3 in amino acids: CASSSNTEAFF. CDR3 DNA: TGTGCCAGTTCCTCGAACACTGAAGCTTTCTTT.

The chain links TRBV30 to TRBJ2-7; D remains ambiguous. V lost 2 bases and J 7 bases, leaving 9 bases between the germline ends. The CDR3 totals 11 residues. In germline, CDR1 is GTSNPN, CDR2 SVGIG (reference sequence). The CDR3 spells CAWSLLQEQYF. Here the CDR3 DNA reads TGTGCCTGGAGTCTCTTGCAAGAGCAGTACTTC.

A few counts support this clonotype. Being one base from a much bigger clone, this may be a read error. The chain has TRBV12-3 or TRBV12-4 and TRBJ2-3; D perhaps matches TRBD2 (6 bases). V lost 3 bases to trimming and J lost 7 bases, with 14 bases between them. The CDR3 totals 14 residues. The CDR3 DNA follows: TGTGCCAGCAGTTTGCGGGACCAACCAAATACGCAGTATTTT. It codes for CASSLRDQPNTQYF.

This clonotype was seen ten or more times. V gene TRBV27 combines with J gene TRBJ1-5, with D perhaps TRBD1 (5 bases). From germline, CDR1 is MNHEY and CDR2 SMNVEV (reference sequence). V was trimmed by 6 bases and J by 1 base, leaving 7 bases between them. The CDR3 is 13 residues long. Here the CDR3 reads CASSWGSNQPQHF. CDR3 nucleotide sequence: TGTGCCAGCAGCTGGGGGAGCAATCAGCCCCAGCATTTT.

This clonotype was detected only once. This may arise from a read error, as a much more abundant clone is one base away. V is TRBV13 and J is TRBJ2-7, with D maybe TRBD2 (6 bases). This CDR3 is built from 15 residues. Per germline, CDR1 PRHDT and CDR2 FYEKMQ (reference sequence). Deletions cut 5 bases from V and 4 bases from J, with 18 bases between. The CDR3 DNA follows: TGTGCCAGCAGCCCTACTTGCGGGGAGGCATACGAGCAGTACTTC. Amino acids: CASSPTCGEAYEQYF.

This clonotype was picked up many times. The gene calls are TRBV4-1 and TRBJ2-5; D unresolved. CDR1 is MGHRA, CDR2 YSYEKL, per germline. Trimming left V 1 base short and J 1 base short, with 4 bases between. This CDR3 spans 13 amino acids. In DNA form, the CDR3 reads TGCGCCAGCAGCCAAGGCCTCCAAGAGACCCAGTACTTC. Protein product: CASSQGLQETQYF.

This clonotype was counted between two and nine times. A read error may be the cause here, since a much bigger clone is one base away. The chain employs TRBV7-2 and TRBJ2-5; the match to TRBD2 covers 15 bases. Germline V gives CDR1 SGHTA, CDR2 FQGNSA. This CDR3 has 18 amino acids. The CDR3 DNA reads TGTGCCAGCAGCTGGGGACTAGCGGGGGGAAAAATTTGGGAGACCCAGTGCTTC. Amino acid sequence: CASSWGLAGGKIWETQCF.

A few counts support this clonotype. A much bigger clone sits one base away, suggesting this may be a read error. V usage is TRBV3-1 and J usage is TRBJ2-3; D remains ambiguous. CDR3 size: 15 residues. Germline V gene sequence: CDR1 LGHDT, CDR2 YNNKEL (reference sequence). Trimming took off 4 bases at V and 3 bases at J, with 14 bases between the two ends. CDR3 region: CASSRDLYVTDTQYF. CDR3 sequence (DNA): TGTGCCAGCAGCCGAGATCTTTACGTAACAGATACGCAGTATTTT.

V gene TRBV6-2 or TRBV6-3 combines with J gene TRBJ1-5; 7 bases align to TRBD1. CDR1 is MNHEY, CDR2 SVGEGT, per germline. Germline trimming cut 2 bases from V and 1 base from J; bases unmatched to any gene: 2. This CDR3 comprises 15 residues. The CDR3 region is CASSYEGASNQPQHF. The CDR3 bases are TGTGCCAGCAGTTACGAGGGGGCCAGCAATCAGCCCCAGCATTTT.

A few counts support this clonotype. One base away lies a much larger clone, so this may be a sequencing read error. The rearrangement links TRBV3-1 to TRBJ1-2, with D tentatively TRBD1 (5 bases). The CDR3 extends over 16 amino acids. Germline CDR1 and CDR2: LGHDT and YNNKEL (reference sequence). CDR3 bases: TGTGCCAGCAGCCAAGTGTTCGACAGAGTTAACTATGACTACACCTTC. It specifies CASSQVFDRVNYDYTF.

In this sample, this clonotype turned up many times. This chain uses TRBV7-9 with TRBJ2-5, with 12 bases that match TRBD2. Germline CDR1 is SEHNR and CDR2 is FQNEAQ (reference sequence). After removal of 4 bases from V and 5 bases from J, the junction contained 11 bases not matched to a gene. This CDR3 region has 17 residues. Here the CDR3 reads CASSSSRASGRAETQYF. In DNA, the CDR3 is TGTGCCAGCAGCTCTTCCCGGGCTAGCGGGAGGGCGGAGACCCAGTACTTC.

This clonotype has at least ten counts. The V and J genes are TRBV6-2 or TRBV6-3 and TRBJ1-2; D uncertain. The germline V and J ends were trimmed by 5 bases and 3 bases, with 13 bases remaining between them. This CDR3 spans 14 amino acids. Germline-derived CDR1 and CDR2 are MNHEY and SVGEGT. The chain's CDR3 is CASSPLEGDYGYTF. The CDR3 DNA is TGTGCCAGCAGTCCGCTGGAGGGAGACTATGGCTACACCTTC.

As to this clonotype: This CDR3 is missing its conserved last phenylalanine or tryptophan, likely due to a read error. The rearrangement joins TRBV7-9 to TRBJ1-1; D perhaps matches TRBD1 (5 bases). V lost 5 bases, J lost 0 bases, and 16 bases lay in between. Germline V lookup: CDR1 SEHNR, CDR2 FQNEAQ (reference sequence). This CDR3 region has 16 residues. The chain's CDR3 is CASSQPAWGLNTEAFL. The DNA of the CDR3 is TGTGCCAGCAGCCAGCCGGCTTGGGGGTTGAACACTGAAGCTTTCTTA.

This clonotype was seen a handful of times. This chain links TRBV3-1 with TRBJ2-7; 8 bases match TRBD2. Germline V gives CDR1 LGHDT, CDR2 YNNKEL (reference sequence). The CDR3 totals 15 residues. J gave up 6 bases and V 2 bases, and 9 bases lay outside the gene matches. CDR3 loop: CASSQSGLGFREQYF. DNA for the CDR3: TGTGCCAGCAGCCAATCGGGACTAGGTTTTCGCGAGCAGTACTTC.

This clonotype was picked up many times. The chain joins TRBV5-6 to TRBJ2-3; 7 bases are a match to TRBD1. Losses at the gene ends were 6 bases for V and 2 bases for J; bases not matched to a gene: 9. From germline, CDR1 is SGHDT and CDR2 YYEEEE. The CDR3 is 15 residues long. CDR3 DNA: TGTGCCAGCATCACCACAGGGGTTAACACAGATACGCAGTATTTT. Encoded protein: CASITTGVNTDTQYF.

The sample holds many counts of this clonotype. This chain links TRBV6-2 or TRBV6-3 with TRBJ1-2; D is perhaps TRBD1 (6 bases). The CDR3 covers 15 residues. V was shortened by 5 bases and J by 6 bases, with 19 bases between the two germline ends. Germline CDR1 and CDR2: MNHEY and SVGEGT. CDR3 sequence: CASSGTLLATDGYTF. The CDR3 nucleotides are TGTGCCAGCAGTGGGACACTTTTGGCCACCGATGGCTACACCTTC.

About this clonotype itself: Being one base from a much bigger clone, this may be a read error. The chain is built from TRBV11-2 and TRBJ2-7; D possibly matches TRBD1 or TRBD2 (5 bases each). The germline V and J ends were trimmed by 5 bases and 4 bases, with 18 bases remaining between them. The V gene's germline CDR1 is SGHAT and CDR2 FQNNGV. CDR3 length: 15 amino acids. CDR3 DNA: TGTGCCAGCAGCCTAGGCCGGGGCAGCCCGTACGAGCAGTACTTC. Translation gives CASSLGRGSPYEQYF.

This clonotype came up many times. The chain combines TRBV7-9 with TRBJ2-7; D uncertain. The V end lost 5 bases, the J end lost 4 bases, and 12 bases lay between the germline ends. In germline, CDR1 is SEHNR, CDR2 FQNEAQ (reference sequence). The CDR3 runs to 13 residues. The CDR3 protein is CASSRPSAYEQYF. The CDR3 DNA reads TGTGCCAGCAGCCGCCCCAGCGCTTACGAGCAGTACTTC.

Many counts were recorded for this clonotype. The chain carries TRBV7-2 and TRBJ2-2; 7 nucleotides align to TRBD2. The J segment lost 6 bases and the V segment lost 5 bases, leaving 0 bases of the junction unmatched. Germline CDR1 SGHTA, CDR2 FQGNSA. CDR3 length: 12 amino acids. CDR3 DNA: TGTGCCAGCAGCCGGGGGGCCGGGGAGCTGTTTTTT. Translating gives CASSRGAGELFF.

Turning to this clonotype: A much larger clone lies a single base off, so this may be a read error. The chain is built from TRBV28 and TRBJ2-7; 8 nucleotides match TRBD2. Germline-derived CDR1 and CDR2 are MDHEN and SYDVKM. The CDR3 consists of 13 residues. Losses at the gene ends were 7 bases for V and 6 bases for J; bases not matched to a gene: 8. CDR3: CASKNAAGGEQYF. The DNA of the CDR3 is TGTGCCAGCAAAAACGCCGCGGGGGGCGAGCAGTACTTC.